Each of the 29 T cell receptor beta chains below was sequenced from the same sample in a study of T cells in Graves' hyperthyroidism and ophthalmopathy. RNA transcripts provided the source from which TCR beta CDR3 regions were amplified. HTBI primers were used for first-round RT-PCR of the TCR CDR3. TCRdb fed the multiplex PCR reads into MiXCR, producing one record per CDR3 protein. The data show some 350,000 distinct CDR3 sequences, 19% seen once. Source material: blood. These receptors were taken from a woman between 18 and 30 years old with Graves' hyperthyroidism.

The sample holds many counts of this clonotype. The rearrangement joins TRBV10-3 to TRBJ2-5, with TRBD2 matching 7 bases. Germline V gene data show CDR1 as ENHRY and CDR2 as SYGVKD. The CDR3 covers 14 residues. Trimming took 6 bases from V and 5 from J; bases not matched to a gene: 9. CDR3 in DNA: TGTGCCATCAGGTCAGGACCCGGGAGGGAGACCCAGTACTTC. This sequence encodes CAIRSGPGRETQYF.

This clonotype appeared many times. The V and J genes are TRBV30 and TRBJ2-7; the D gene could be TRBD1 or TRBD2 (5 bases each). V dropped 0 bases and J dropped 0 bases, with 9 bases sitting between them. The CDR3 runs to 14 residues. Germline assignment: CDR1 GTSNPN and CDR2 SVGIG (reference sequence). CDR3 loop: CAWSVAGSSYEQYF. In DNA form, the CDR3 reads TGTGCCTGGAGTGTAGCAGGGAGCTCCTACGAGCAGTACTTC. Drawing the rest from reference TRBV30 and TRBJ2-7, the complete variable domain is SQTIHQWPATLVQPVGSPLSLECTVEGTSNPNLYWYRQAAGRGLQLLFYSVGIGQISSEVPQNLSASRPQDRQFILSSKKLLLSDSGFYLCAWSVAGSSYEQYFGPGTRLTVT.

This clonotype was counted ten times or more. J is TRBJ2-5 and V is TRBV5-1; D is unresolved. This CDR3 is 13 amino acids long. V lost 1 base, J lost 3 bases, and 7 bases lay in between. From germline, CDR1 is SGHRS and CDR2 YFSETQ. The CDR3 here is CASSLQTEETQYF. CDR3 DNA sequence: TGCGCCAGCAGCTTGCAGACGGAAGAGACCCAGTACTTC. The variable domain in full, with the rest retrieved from reference TRBV5-1 and TRBJ2-5, is KAGVTQTPRYLIKTRGQQVTLSCSPISGHRSVSWYQQTPGQGLQFLFEYFSETQRNKGNFPGRFSGRQFSNSRSEMNVSTLELGDSALYLCASSLQTEETQYFGPGTRLLVL.

There are many counts of this clonotype. The chain recombines TRBV29-1 with TRBJ2-7; possibly TRBD1 or TRBD2 for D (5 bases each). The V end was cut by 8 bases, the J end by 3 bases, with 14 bases between. The germline V gene has CDR1 SQVTM and CDR2 ANQGSEA. The CDR3 totals 12 residues. The CDR3 region has the DNA TGCAGCTTACTGGGGGAAGACTACGAGCAGTACTTC. Translating gives CSLLGEDYEQYF.

V usage is TRBV11-3 and J usage is TRBJ1-1, with D maybe TRBD1 (6 bases). Germline CDR1 SGHNT, CDR2 YENEEA. Trimming shortened V by 1 base and J by 5 bases, and 14 bases separated the two germline ends. The CDR3 consists of 15 residues. The CDR3 region is CASSLGVRGGTEAFF. The CDR3 DNA is TGTGCCAGCAGCTTAGGGGTCAGGGGTGGGACTGAAGCTTTCTTT.

This clonotype was observed at least ten times. V is TRBV5-1 and J is TRBJ2-5; D not resolved. Germline V gene sequence: CDR1 SGHRS, CDR2 YFSETQ. Deletions cut 2 bases from V and 5 bases from J, with 10 bases between. This CDR3 has 13 amino acids. The DNA of the CDR3 is TGCGCCAGCAGCTTAATGCTTGCGGAGACCCAGTACTTC. Its protein product is CASSLMLAETQYF.

The chain couples TRBV6-5 to TRBJ1-3; TRBD1 is a possible D gene (6 bases). V lost 2 bases, J lost 4 bases, and 9 bases lay in between. This CDR3 has 14 residues. Germline V gives CDR1 MNHEY, CDR2 SVGAGI. The CDR3 is CASSYAQGGNTIYF. The CDR3 DNA sequence: TGTGCCAGCAGTTACGCTCAGGGGGGAAACACCATATATTTT.

Many counts were recorded for this clonotype. V and J are TRBV20-1 and TRBJ1-5; D gene unclear. Trimming pared 1 base from V and 6 bases from J, leaving 16 bases between. Germline V lookup: CDR1 DFQATT, CDR2 SNEGSKA (reference sequence). The CDR3 loop spans 15 amino acids. The CDR3 DNA is TGCAGTGCTAGAGGCCTCGTAGATGTGGGTCAGCCCCAGCATTTT. Translating it yields CSARGLVDVGQPQHF.

This clonotype was counted ten times or more. The genes are TRBV10-3 and TRBJ2-7; 7 bases align to TRBD2. The V gene end was trimmed by 3 bases and the J gene end by 4 bases; junction bases not matched to a gene: 3. This CDR3 is 13 amino acids long. Germline V gene sequence: CDR1 ENHRY, CDR2 SYGVKD. The CDR3 sequence is CAISDREGYEQYF. DNA of the CDR3: TGTGCCATCAGTGACAGGGAGGGATACGAGCAGTACTTC.

As concerns this clonotype: The CDR3 ends on some other residue instead of the conserved phenylalanine or tryptophan, so this is likely a read error. The chain uses TRBV6-1 and TRBJ1-1, with D hard to call. From germline, CDR1 is MNHNS and CDR2 SASEGT. CDR3 length equals 15 residues. Deletions cut 9 bases from V and 0 bases from J, with 17 bases between. CDR3 region: CARCLPRRLNTEAFY. The CDR3 nucleotides are TGTGCCAGATGTCTCCCTCGGCGGCTGAACACTGAAGCTTTCTAT.

On this clonotype itself: Because it lacks the conserved phenylalanine or tryptophan at the end, this CDR3 is likely a read error. It is unclear where the CDR3 begins or ends on the DNA, so no DNA is shown, and the CDR3 is as TCRdb lists it. This sequence joins TRBV5-6 and TRBJ2-2. The CDR3 is 14 residues long, counting both termini. From germline, CDR1 is SGHDT and CDR2 YYEEEE. This CDR3 reads CASSLGANTGELCV.

About this clonotype: Mismatch with germline at one junction end may stem from a read error. The V and J genes are TRBV7-2 and TRBJ2-7; unclear D gene. The CDR3 is made up of 11 amino acids. Per germline, CDR1 SGHTA and CDR2 FQGNSA. The CDR3 region is CSSSSPYEQYF. The CDR3 DNA reads TGTTCCAGCAGCTCCCCCTACGAGCAGTACTTC.

In its sample, this clonotype was seen many times. The chain has TRBV7-2 and TRBJ2-5; 9 nucleotides match TRBD2. CDR3 length: 16 residues. The V gene's germline CDR1 is SGHTA and CDR2 FQGNSA. The ends lost 2 bases at V and 1 base at J; junction bases unmatched: 5. This CDR3 is CASSLSPSGVQETQYF. CDR3 bases: TGTGCCAGCAGCTTAAGCCCTAGCGGGGTCCAAGAGACCCAGTACTTC.

This clonotype was observed at least ten times. The chain employs TRBV20-1 and TRBJ2-7, with 7 positions matching TRBD1. The CDR3 is made up of 15 amino acids. Germline V lookup: CDR1 DFQATT, CDR2 SNEGSKA (reference sequence). The V gene end was trimmed by 3 bases and the J gene end by 4 bases; junction bases not matched to a gene: 12. The CDR3 nucleotides are TGCAGTGCTAGGCGGATACAGGGGCCGGATTACGAGCAGTACTTC. Its translation: CSARRIQGPDYEQYF.

This clonotype was observed many times. The J gene is TRBJ1-1, the V gene TRBV6-1; no firm D call. The V gene's germline CDR1 is MNHNS and CDR2 SASEGT. V was trimmed by 7 bases and J by 5 bases, leaving 20 bases between them. This CDR3 is 15 amino acids long. CDR3 region: CASIIPYRAETEAFF. As DNA, the CDR3 is TGTGCCAGCATCATCCCCTACCGGGCCGAGACTGAAGCTTTCTTT.

This clonotype was picked up many times. The rearrangement joins TRBV20-1 to TRBJ1-3, with D unresolved. This CDR3 has 13 amino acids. The V and J ends lost 1 base and 2 bases respectively, with 6 bases between them. Germline loops: CDR1 DFQATT, CDR2 SNEGSKA (reference sequence). This CDR3 reads CSARVGTGNTIYF. In DNA form, the CDR3 reads TGCAGTGCTAGAGTTGGCACTGGAAACACCATATATTTT.

This chain uses TRBV6-2 or TRBV6-3 with TRBJ1-5; a weak D match, TRBD1 (6 bases). Deletions cut 5 bases from V and 3 bases from J, with 26 bases between. The length of the CDR3 is 19 residues. Germline values: CDR1 MNHEY, CDR2 SVGEGT. The CDR3 nucleotides read TGTGCCAGCAGTCGCCTCAGGGGACCCGGACAGACTGCCAATCAGCCCCAGCATTTT. Translated, it gives CASSRLRGPGQTANQPQHF.

This clonotype has just a few counts. The rearrangement links TRBV12-3 or TRBV12-4 to TRBJ2-3, with 8 bases identical to TRBD1. The CDR3 length is 15 residues. V shed 6 bases, J shed 1 base, and the junction held 6 bases outside the gene matches. For the CDR3, the DNA is TGTGCCAGCAGCTCTGGACAGGGTGGCACAGATACGCAGTATTTT. This translates into CASSSGQGGTDTQYF.

This clonotype was counted ten times or more. The genes are TRBV2 and TRBJ1-1; 7 positions match TRBD1. The CDR3 is made up of 15 amino acids. J lost 0 bases, V lost 8 bases, and 9 bases had no gene match. Germline V gene data show CDR1 as SNHLY and CDR2 as FYNNEI. As DNA, the CDR3 is TGTGCCAGCGGCCGGGACAGCCTTATGAACACTGAAGCTTTCTTT. It translates to CASGRDSLMNTEAFF.

In this sample, this clonotype turned up many times. The V call is TRBV7-6, the J call TRBJ2-2, with a possible D match to TRBD2 (6 bases). This CDR3 has 16 amino acids. V was pared by 2 bases and J by 3 bases, with 13 bases between. CDR1 is SGHVS and CDR2 is FNYEAQ in the germline V gene. The CDR3 protein is CASSLTAGPDTGELFF. The CDR3 DNA sequence: TGTGCCAGCAGCTTAACGGCGGGACCGGACACCGGGGAGCTGTTTTTT. Using reference TRBV7-6 and TRBJ2-2 for the parts outside the CDR3, the full variable domain is GAGVSQSPRYKVTKRGQDVALRCDPISGHVSLYWYRQALGQGPEFLTYFNYEAQQDKSGLPNDRFSAERPEGSISTLTIQRTEQRDSAMYRCASSLTAGPDTGELFFGEGSRLTVL.

In this sample, this clonotype turned up many times. V and J are TRBV30 and TRBJ1-5, with D tentatively TRBD1 (5 bases). Germline V gene lookup returns CDR1 GTSNPN and CDR2 SVGIG (reference sequence). The CDR3 consists of 17 residues. V dropped 0 bases and J dropped 5 bases, with 20 bases sitting between them. The CDR3 loop reads CAWSVREVGGKHQPQHF. The CDR3 DNA sequence: TGTGCCTGGAGTGTAAGGGAGGTCGGGGGGAAACATCAGCCCCAGCATTTT. Full variable domain (rest looked up from reference TRBV30 and TRBJ1-5): SQTIHQWPATLVQPVGSPLSLECTVEGTSNPNLYWYRQAAGRGLQLLFYSVGIGQISSEVPQNLSASRPQDRQFILSSKKLLLSDSGFYLCAWSVREVGGKHQPQHFGDGTRLSIL.

This clonotype was picked up many times. This rearrangement joins TRBV20-1 to TRBJ2-7; no reliable D call. The CDR3 sequence is 12 residues long. V was trimmed by 3 bases and J by 3 bases, leaving 9 bases between them. Germline V CDR1 and CDR2: DFQATT, SNEGSKA (reference sequence). CDR3 in amino acids: CSARVGRYEQYF. The CDR3 DNA reads as TGCAGTGCTAGGGTAGGGCGCTACGAGCAGTACTTC.

This clonotype was recorded at least ten times. The chain recombines TRBV12-3 or TRBV12-4 with TRBJ2-2, with TRBD1 matching 11 bases. With V trimmed by 11 bases and J by 2 bases, 4 bases remained unmatched. The CDR3 extends over 14 amino acids. CDR3 in amino acids: CAGGQGANTGELFF. CDR3 nucleotides: TGTGCCGGTGGACAGGGGGCTAACACCGGGGAGCTGTTTTTT.

This clonotype was seen at least ten times. The rearrangement uses TRBV6-2 or TRBV6-3 and TRBJ2-5; 10 bases align to TRBD1. Germline V gene sequence: CDR1 MNHEY, CDR2 SVGEGT. V gave up 2 bases and J gave up 4 bases; unmatched junction bases: 10. The CDR3 sequence is 17 residues long. CDR3 nucleotide sequence: TGTGCCAGCAGTTACGTGGCTGGACAGGGGGGTTCAGAGACCCAGTACTTC. Translation gives CASSYVAGQGGSETQYF.

This clonotype showed up many times. The chain employs TRBV5-1 and TRBJ2-7; 7 bases fit TRBD1. Per the germline V gene, CDR1 is SGHRS and CDR2 is YFSETQ. V was clipped by 4 bases and J by 7 bases; unmatched bases: 11. The CDR3 totals 14 residues. The CDR3 DNA is TGCGCCAGCAGCCCGACAGGGTCAACGAGGGAGCAGTACTTC. Translation: CASSPTGSTREQYF.

The chain uses TRBV5-1 and TRBJ1-2; the D gene is possibly TRBD1 (6 bases). The CDR3 contains 16 residues. Trimming shortened V by 0 bases and J by 6 bases, and 18 bases separated the two germline ends. Looked up from germline, CDR1 is SGHRS and CDR2 is YFSETQ. Written as DNA, the CDR3 is TGCGCCAGCAGCTTGGCTAGCCCCAGGGGCCCGGATGGCTACACCTTC. Translating it yields CASSLASPRGPDGYTF. Full variable domain (rest looked up from reference TRBV5-1 and TRBJ1-2): KAGVTQTPRYLIKTRGQQVTLSCSPISGHRSVSWYQQTPGQGLQFLFEYFSETQRNKGNFPGRFSGRQFSNSRSEMNVSTLELGDSALYLCASSLASPRGPDGYTFGSGTRLTVV.

Turning to this clonotype: A clone one base away is much larger, so this may be a read error. The V and J genes are TRBV6-5 and TRBJ1-2; D is unclear. Germline V gene sequence: CDR1 MNHEY, CDR2 SVGAGI. There are 13 residues in the CDR3. The CDR3 nucleotides read TGTGGCAGCAGTTATACCGGCGGCGGCGGCTACACCTTC. Its translation is CGSSYTGGGGYTF.

This clonotype has at least ten counts. This chain uses TRBV6-1 with TRBJ1-1; D possibly corresponds to TRBD1 (5 bases). Germline CDR1 MNHNS, CDR2 SASEGT. This CDR3 spans 19 amino acids. V dropped 1 base and J dropped 0 bases, with 21 bases sitting between them. CDR3 bases: TGTGCCAGCAGTGAAGGGTCTTGGGGACTAGGATTTATGAACACTGAAGCTTTCTTT. Translating it yields CASSEGSWGLGFMNTEAFF.

This clonotype was observed many times. The V gene is TRBV27, the J gene TRBJ2-7; D remains ambiguous. The V end was cut by 3 bases, the J end by 2 bases, with 11 bases between. This CDR3 has 14 residues. Germline CDR1 MNHEY, CDR2 SMNVEV (reference sequence). CDR3 DNA sequence: TGTGCCAGCAGTTTTAGTTACCCCCCCTACGAGCAGTACTTC. Its translation: CASSFSYPPYEQYF.